This T cell receptor (beta chain) originates from a study of T cells expressing NK-cell markers. Germline CDR1 is SQVTM and CDR2 is ANQGSEA. This CDR3 region has 12 residues. Note on this clonotype: Its cognate antigen is unknown.

TCRdb reprocessed the 5' RACE reads, keeping one entry per CDR3 protein, no DNA. This sample contains 500,000 to 600,000 distinct CDR3 sequences. The study's findings and limits: Dominant NKG2C+ clonotypes in about six donors made up roughly 1.0-8% of CD8+ T cells.

The sequenced sample consisted of blood T cells: a sorted CD56 or NKG2C T cell subset, CD4+ or CD8+ T cells, or bulk PBMC T cells (not recorded which). The chain carries TRBV29-1 and TRBJ2-3; with no DNA, the TCRdb D assignment of TRBD1 cannot be verified. The TCR was taken from a man aged 18-30 years in good health. This CDR3 reads CSAAGQGYTQYF.